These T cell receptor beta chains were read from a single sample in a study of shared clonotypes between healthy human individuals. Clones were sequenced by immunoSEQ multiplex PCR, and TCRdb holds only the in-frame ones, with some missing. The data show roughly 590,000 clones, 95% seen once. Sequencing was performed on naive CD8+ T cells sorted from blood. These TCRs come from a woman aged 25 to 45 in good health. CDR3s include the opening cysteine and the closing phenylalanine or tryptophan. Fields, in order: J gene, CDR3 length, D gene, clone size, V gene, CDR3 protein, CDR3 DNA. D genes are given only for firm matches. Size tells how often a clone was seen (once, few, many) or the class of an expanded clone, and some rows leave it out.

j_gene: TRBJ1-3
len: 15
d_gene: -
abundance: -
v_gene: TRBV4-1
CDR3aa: CASSQDRRDGNTIYF
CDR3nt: TGCGCCAGCAGCCAAGATCGCAGGGATGGAAACACCATATATTTT

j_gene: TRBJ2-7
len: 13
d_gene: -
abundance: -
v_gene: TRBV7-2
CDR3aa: CASSLEDDYEQYF
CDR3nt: TGTGCCAGCAGCTTAGAAGACGACTACGAGCAGTACTTC

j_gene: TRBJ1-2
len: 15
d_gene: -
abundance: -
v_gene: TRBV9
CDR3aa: CASSGWAQGSYGYTF
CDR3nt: TGTGCCAGCAGCGGATGGGCCCAGGGAAGTTATGGCTACACCTTC

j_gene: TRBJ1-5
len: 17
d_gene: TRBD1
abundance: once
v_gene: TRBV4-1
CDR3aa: CASRPTLSGGRNQPQHF
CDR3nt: TGCGCCAGCAGACCTACCCTTTCAGGGGGACGCAATCAGCCCCAGCATTTT

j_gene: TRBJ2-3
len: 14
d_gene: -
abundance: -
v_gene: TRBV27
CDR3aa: CASSSGQITDTQYF
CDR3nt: TGTGCCAGCAGTTCCGGACAGATCACAGATACGCAGTATTTT

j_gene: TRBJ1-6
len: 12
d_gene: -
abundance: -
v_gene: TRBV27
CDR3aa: CASSLYNSPLHF
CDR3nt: TGTGCCAGCAGTCTTTATAATTCACCCCTCCACTTT

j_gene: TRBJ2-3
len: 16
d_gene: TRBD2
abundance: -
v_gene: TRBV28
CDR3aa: CASSLFATSGTDTQYF
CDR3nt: TGTGCCAGCAGTTTATTCGCGACTAGCGGGACAGATACGCAGTATTTT

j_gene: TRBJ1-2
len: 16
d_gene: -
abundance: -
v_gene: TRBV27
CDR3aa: CASSPSTGPRAYGYTF
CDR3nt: TGTGCCAGCAGTCCGTCGACAGGACCCCGGGCCTATGGCTACACCTTC

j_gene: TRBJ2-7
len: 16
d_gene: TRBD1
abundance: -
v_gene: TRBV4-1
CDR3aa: CASSRYVGTGINEQYF
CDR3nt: TGCGCCAGCAGCCGATACGTCGGGACAGGGATAAACGAGCAGTACTTC

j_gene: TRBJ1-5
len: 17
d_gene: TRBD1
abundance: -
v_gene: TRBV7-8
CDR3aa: CASSLVRTGVRGQPQHF
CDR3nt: TGTGCCAGCAGCTTAGTAAGGACAGGGGTCCGTGGACAGCCCCAGCATTTT

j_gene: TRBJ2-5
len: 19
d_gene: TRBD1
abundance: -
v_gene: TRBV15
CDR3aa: CATSRQTGTGVGVVETQYF
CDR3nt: TGTGCCACCAGCAGACAGACCGGGACAGGGGTTGGAGTTGTAGAGACCCAGTACTTC

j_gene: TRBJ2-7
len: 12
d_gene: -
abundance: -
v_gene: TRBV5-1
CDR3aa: CASSPEGYEQYF
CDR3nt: TGCGCCAGCAGCCCAGAGGGCTACGAGCAGTACTTC

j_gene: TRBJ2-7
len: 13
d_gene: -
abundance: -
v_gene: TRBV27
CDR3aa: CASSPGTSYEQYF
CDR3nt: TGTGCCAGCAGTCCAGGCACCTCCTACGAGCAGTACTTC

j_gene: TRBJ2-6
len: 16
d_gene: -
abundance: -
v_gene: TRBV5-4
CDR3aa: CASSLLVGSGANVLTF
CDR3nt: TGTGCCAGCAGCCTGTTGGTTGGGTCCGGGGCCAACGTCCTGACTTTC

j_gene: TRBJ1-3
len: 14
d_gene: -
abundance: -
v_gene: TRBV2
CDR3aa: CASSVWSSGNTIYF
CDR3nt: TGTGCCAGCAGTGTGTGGAGCTCTGGAAACACCATATATTTT

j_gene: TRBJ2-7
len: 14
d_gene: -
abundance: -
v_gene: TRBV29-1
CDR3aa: CSVELGDASYEQYF
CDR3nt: TGCAGCGTTGAATTAGGGGACGCCTCCTACGAGCAGTACTTC

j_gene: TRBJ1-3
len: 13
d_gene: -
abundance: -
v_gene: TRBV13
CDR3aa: CASSNLTEGTIYF
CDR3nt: TGTGCCAGCAGCAACTTGACCGAAGGGACCATATATTTT

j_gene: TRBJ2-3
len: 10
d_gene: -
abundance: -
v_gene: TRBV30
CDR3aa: CAWSAHTQYF
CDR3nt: TGTGCCTGGAGTGCCCATACGCAGTATTTT

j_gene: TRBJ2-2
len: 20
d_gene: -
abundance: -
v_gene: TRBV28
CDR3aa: CASSSVGLDKHIANTGELFF
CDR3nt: TGTGCCAGCAGTTCCGTGGGGCTAGACAAGCACATCGCGAACACCGGGGAGCTGTTTTTT

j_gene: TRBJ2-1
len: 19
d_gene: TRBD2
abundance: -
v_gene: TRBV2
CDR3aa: CASIRGAGGPRKNPNEQFF
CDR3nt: TGTGCCAGCATCAGGGGCGCGGGAGGGCCACGGAAAAACCCCAATGAGCAGTTCTTC

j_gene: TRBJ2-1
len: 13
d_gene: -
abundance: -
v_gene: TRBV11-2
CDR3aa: CASSLPPGSGQFF
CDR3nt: TGTGCCAGCAGCCTTCCCCCGGGATCCGGGCAGTTCTTC

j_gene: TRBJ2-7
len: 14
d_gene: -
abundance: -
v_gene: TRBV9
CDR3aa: CASSGGAPTYEQYF
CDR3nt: TGTGCCAGCTCCGGCGGGGCACCGACCTACGAGCAGTACTTC

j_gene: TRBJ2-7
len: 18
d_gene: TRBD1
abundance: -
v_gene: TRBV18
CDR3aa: CASSPAKRQGAIVHEQYF
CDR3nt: TGTGCCAGCTCACCAGCCAAACGACAGGGGGCAATCGTTCACGAGCAGTACTTC

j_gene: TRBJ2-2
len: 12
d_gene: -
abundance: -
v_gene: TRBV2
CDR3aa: CASRGFTGELFF
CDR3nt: TGTGCCAGCAGGGGGTTTACCGGGGAGCTGTTTTTT

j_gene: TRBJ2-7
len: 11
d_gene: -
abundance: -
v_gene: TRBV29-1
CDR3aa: CSVYREGEQYF
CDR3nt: TGCAGCGTATACAGGGAGGGAGAGCAGTACTTC

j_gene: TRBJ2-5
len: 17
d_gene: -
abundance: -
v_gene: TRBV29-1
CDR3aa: CSAERGLGDDLQETQYF
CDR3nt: TGCAGCGCCGAGAGGGGCCTAGGCGATGACCTCCAAGAGACCCAGTACTTC

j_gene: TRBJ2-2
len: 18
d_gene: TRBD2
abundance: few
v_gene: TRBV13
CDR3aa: CASSSVAGGPGNTGELFF
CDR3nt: TGTGCCAGCAGCTCCGTTGCGGGAGGGCCGGGGAACACCGGGGAGCTGTTTTTT

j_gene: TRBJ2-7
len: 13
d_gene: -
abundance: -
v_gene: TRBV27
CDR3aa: CASSLGGPSEQYF
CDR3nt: TGTGCCAGCAGTTTGGGGGGGCCTTCCGAGCAGTACTTC

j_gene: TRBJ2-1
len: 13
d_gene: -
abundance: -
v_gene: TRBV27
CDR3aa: CASSLSTRNEQFF
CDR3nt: TGTGCCAGCAGTCTATCGACTAGAAATGAGCAGTTCTTC

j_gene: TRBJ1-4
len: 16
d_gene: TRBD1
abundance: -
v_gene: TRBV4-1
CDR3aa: CASSPRDRGPNEKLFF
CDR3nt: TGCGCCAGCAGCCCACGAGACAGGGGACCTAATGAAAAACTGTTTTTT

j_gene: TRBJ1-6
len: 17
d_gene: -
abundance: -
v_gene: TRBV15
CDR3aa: CATSRDLGVEGNSPLHF
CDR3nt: TGTGCCACCAGCAGAGACCTGGGGGTCGAAGGTAATTCACCCCTCCACTTT

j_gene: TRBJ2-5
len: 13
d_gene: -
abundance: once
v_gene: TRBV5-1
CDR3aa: CARKPEWGETQYF
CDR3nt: TGCGCCAGGAAACCGGAATGGGGGGAGACCCAGTACTTC